This T cell receptor beta chain stems from a study of CD8 T cells in ankylosing spondylitis. Whole-study findings and limits: Matched ankylosing spondylitis synovial fluid reportedly showed significant enrichment of disease-linked clones. One TCR beta motif, made up of fewer than 10 highly homologous variants, appeared characteristic of ankylosing spondylitis blood. Several of the motif variants were reported before in synovial fluid and blood from reactive arthritis.

This clonotype came up a few times. Its antigen is as yet unknown. The TCR beta libraries were generated through quantitative 5'-RACE incorporating molecular barcodes. TCRdb reprocessed the 5' RACE reads via MiXCR and lists one record per CDR3 protein. The table has 150,000 to 200,000 distinct CDR3 sequences, roughly 11% seen once. The clonotype originates from a male donor with ankylosing spondylitis or in good health (not recorded which). The sequenced material came from blood, either unsorted or a sorted T cell fraction (not recorded which).

The CDR3 DNA follows: TGTGCCAGCATCCCACGGGCGGCTACATACCATGAGCAGTTCTTC. Its protein is CASIPRAATYHEQFF. This rearrangement joins TRBV6-2 or TRBV6-3 to TRBJ2-1; D call uncertain. Trimming stripped 7 bases from V and 8 bases from J, with 21 bases between. The CDR3 runs 15 residues. From germline, CDR1 is MNHEY and CDR2 SVGEGT.